The rows below give T cell receptor beta chains drawn from one sample of a study of blood T cell repertoires in COVID-19. Produced via immunoSEQ multiplex PCR; TCRdb's table is partial and in-frame only. The sample lists about 170,000 clones, roughly 85% seen once, with around 2.1% in the top ten. Sequences were obtained from peripheral blood. The receptor source for this set is a woman aged 80 or older with acute or convalescent COVID-19. Each CDR3 is given with its conserved first and last residue. A D gene is named only where the DNA matches it firmly. The size of a clone is reported for some rows only, either as once, few or many, or as a class for expanded clones.

D: TRBD2
V: TRBV2
size: -
J: TRBJ2-1
DNA: TGTGCCAGCAGTGAACGGACTAGCGCCAATGAGCAGTTCTTC
CDR3: CASSERTSANEQFF

D: TRBD2
V: TRBV6-5
size: -
J: TRBJ2-7
DNA: TGTGCCAGCAGTACTCGGACTAGCGGGACTCACGAGCAGTACTTC
CDR3: CASSTRTSGTHEQYF

D: TRBD1
V: TRBV30
size: -
J: TRBJ2-2
DNA: TGTGCCTGGAAGACGGGACAGGGCTTTTCCGGGGAGCTGTTTTTT
CDR3: CAWKTGQGFSGELFF

D: TRBD1
V: TRBV4-1
size: few
J: TRBJ2-2
DNA: TGCGCCAGCAGCCAAGATGGGACAGGGGGCATCGCCGGGGAGCTGTTTTTT
CDR3: CASSQDGTGGIAGELFF

D: -
V: TRBV12-3/TRBV12-4
size: once
J: TRBJ1-5
DNA: TGTGCCAGCAGTTTAATCCGGAATCAGCCCCAGCATTTT
CDR3: CASSLIRNQPQHF

D: TRBD1
V: TRBV19
size: -
J: TRBJ1-1
DNA: TGTGCCAGTAGTATGGGGACAGGGGGCGCTGAAGCTTTCTTT
CDR3: CASSMGTGGAEAFF

D: -
V: TRBV7-2
size: -
J: TRBJ2-5
DNA: TGTGCCAGTAGGACTTGGGTGTCAGAGACCCAGTACTTC
CDR3: CASRTWVSETQYF

D: -
V: TRBV10-2
size: -
J: TRBJ1-1
DNA: TGCGCCAGCAGTGAGGTCAATCTAGGTACTGAAGCTTTCTTT
CDR3: CASSEVNLGTEAFF

D: -
V: TRBV6-5
size: -
J: TRBJ1-5
DNA: TGTGCCAGCAGCCAAACTGCGACGGGGAATCAGCCCCAGCATTTT
CDR3: CASSQTATGNQPQHF

D: -
V: TRBV7-3
size: -
J: TRBJ2-3
DNA: TGTGCCAGCAGCTTAGGGGGGGCGATCGGCACAGATACGCAGTATTTT
CDR3: CASSLGGAIGTDTQYF

D: -
V: TRBV7-9
size: -
J: TRBJ2-7
DNA: TGTGCCAGCAGCTTATTATCAACAACCTACGAGCAGTACTTC
CDR3: CASSLLSTTYEQYF

D: -
V: TRBV28
size: -
J: TRBJ2-2
DNA: TGTGCCAGCAACGGAGGGGCGGTTTTGGGACCCGGGGAGCTGTTTTTT
CDR3: CASNGGAVLGPGELFF

D: TRBD1
V: TRBV5-4
size: -
J: TRBJ2-7
DNA: TGTGCCAGCAGCCAGGGACAGGGGGCCTACGAGCAGTACTTC
CDR3: CASSQGQGAYEQYF

D: -
V: TRBV2
size: -
J: TRBJ1-1
DNA: TGTGCCAGCATAAAGGAGGTGAACACTGAAGCTTTCTTT
CDR3: CASIKEVNTEAFF

D: -
V: TRBV21-1
size: -
J: TRBJ1-4
DNA: TGTGCCAGCAGCAAGCCAACAGGGGTTCATAATGAAAAACTGTTTTTT
CDR3: CASSKPTGVHNEKLFF

D: -
V: TRBV30
size: -
J: TRBJ2-7
DNA: TGTGCCTGGAAGCGCAGGGGAGTTACCTACGAGCAGTACTTC
CDR3: CAWKRRGVTYEQYF

D: -
V: TRBV11-2
size: -
J: TRBJ1-4
DNA: TGTGCCAGCAGCCTACTCGGGGGTTTGGATGAAAAACTGTTTTTT
CDR3: CASSLLGGLDEKLFF

D: -
V: TRBV19
size: once
J: TRBJ2-7
DNA: TGTGCCAGTAGTGGTTTTGTCCAGGGGGGCCTCTACGAGCAGTACTTC
CDR3: CASSGFVQGGLYEQYF

D: -
V: TRBV24-1
size: many
J: TRBJ2-2
DNA: TGTGCCACGTCCGACTGGCGTTCCGGGGAGCTGTTTTTT
CDR3: CATSDWRSGELFF

D: -
V: TRBV27
size: -
J: TRBJ1-2
DNA: TGTGCCAGCAGTCAAGGACAGAACTATGGCTACACCTTC
CDR3: CASSQGQNYGYTF